These 18 T cell receptor beta chains share one sample of origin, sequenced in a study of regulatory T cells in long-lasting Graves disease. To make TCR beta libraries, researchers used iRepertoire HTBI primers and Arm-PCR of CDR3 regions. TCRdb used MiXCR to reprocess the multiplex PCR reads, holding one entry per CDR3 protein. The profile shows some 330,000 distinct CDR3 sequences, more than 20% of them singletons. Time point of the sample: persistent/refractory GD, antithyroid drugs over 5 years with positive TRAb. After RNA was extracted from PBMCs, the TCR library was made from it. The sequencing used peripheral blood mononuclear cells (PBMCs), collected when the disease was refractory, from a patient treated with antithyroid drugs. The receptors shown here come from a woman in her thirties or forties with Graves disease.

V is TRBV12-3 or TRBV12-4 and J is TRBJ2-1; possible D gene TRBD2, 5 bases. Trimming removed 3 bases from V and 10 bases from J, with 10 bases in between. This CDR3 region has 12 residues. The CDR3 is CASSFSRVEQFF. CDR3 in DNA: TGTGCCAGCAGTTTCTCGAGGGTCGAGCAGTTCTTC.

This clonotype was picked up a small number of times. V is TRBV7-9 and J is TRBJ1-4, with 10 positions matching TRBD1. Trimming took 4 bases from V and 0 from J; bases not matched to a gene: 2. CDR3 length: 16 residues. Germline CDR1 SEHNR, CDR2 FQNEAQ (reference sequence). The CDR3, as DNA: TGTGCCAGCAGCTGGGGGACAGGGGCAACTAATGAAAAACTGTTTTTT. It translates to CASSWGTGATNEKLFF.

The chain is built from TRBV10-3 and TRBJ2-1, with TRBD1 matching over 8 bases. This CDR3 region has 15 residues. Germline V gene data show CDR1 as ENHRY and CDR2 as SYGVKD. J gave up 5 bases and V 3 bases, and 6 bases lay outside the gene matches. CDR3 nucleotide sequence: TGTGCCATCAGTGATAGAGGACAGGGCCACAATGAGCAGTTCTTC. Residues: CAISDRGQGHNEQFF.

In its sample, this clonotype was seen many times. This sequence joins TRBV6-5 and TRBJ2-7; 10 nucleotides align to TRBD1. There are 15 residues in the CDR3. Germline CDR1 is MNHEY and CDR2 is SVGAGI. V gave up 0 bases and J gave up 4 bases; unmatched junction bases: 3. CDR3 sequence reads: CASSYSRGQGYEQYF. CDR3 in DNA: TGTGCCAGCAGTTACTCGAGGGGACAGGGGTACGAGCAGTACTTC.

The chain uses TRBV12-3 or TRBV12-4 and TRBJ1-3; D is possibly TRBD1 (5 bases). V gave up 9 bases and J gave up 2 bases, with 11 bases separating them. This CDR3 has 13 amino acids. CDR3 DNA sequence: TGTGCCAGTGGGACCTTACCTGGAAACACCATATATTTT. It yields the protein CASGTLPGNTIYF.

The sample holds many counts of this clonotype. V gene TRBV6-2 or TRBV6-3 combines with J gene TRBJ2-2; D not certain. The V gene lost 6 bases and the J gene lost 1 base, with 3 bases spanning the gap. The CDR3 totals 12 residues. Germline V gives CDR1 MNHEY, CDR2 SVGEGT. The CDR3 reads CASRKNTGELFF. In DNA form, the CDR3 reads TGTGCCAGCAGAAAGAACACCGGGGAGCTGTTTTTT.

In this sample, this clonotype turned up a few times. The chain recombines TRBV9 with TRBJ1-2; D gene ambiguous. The germline gives CDR1 SGDLS, CDR2 YYNGEE. Between the trimmed V and J ends, which lost 3 bases and 4 bases, there was a span of 7 bases. The CDR3 totals 12 residues. The CDR3 region is CASSGRSYGYTF. CDR3 DNA: TGTGCCAGCAGCGGACGGAGCTATGGCTACACCTTC.

With respect to this clonotype: As the CDR3 is not closed by the conserved phenylalanine or tryptophan, this likely results from a read error. This CDR3 is CASTGAANTEAFS. The CDR3 nucleotides are TGTGCCAGCACTGGAGCCGCGAACACTGAAGCTTTCTCT. The gene calls are TRBV28 and TRBJ1-1; D call uncertain. The CDR3 contains 13 residues. Between the trimmed V and J ends, which lost 7 bases and 1 base, there was a span of 10 bases. CDR1 is MDHEN and CDR2 is SYDVKM in the germline V gene.

About this clonotype: This sequence may be a read error, since a much larger clone differs from it by one base. The chain carries TRBV28 and TRBJ1-4; tentatively, D is TRBD1 (6 bases). Trimming took 3 bases from V and 6 from J, leaving 14 bases between them. This CDR3 is 15 amino acids long. Looked up from germline, CDR1 is MDHEN and CDR2 is SYDVKM. The CDR3 sequence: CASSLGGRTDEKLFF. Written as DNA, the CDR3 is TGTGCCAGCAGTTTGGGGGGGCGAACGGATGAAAAACTGTTTTTT. The whole variable domain, remainder taken from reference TRBV28 and TRBJ1-4, is DVKVTQSSRYLVKRTGEKVFLECVQDMDHENMFWYRQDPGLGLRLIYFSYDVKMKEKGDIPEGYSVSREKKERFSLILESASTNQTSMYLCASSLGGRTDEKLFFGSGTQLSVL.

This clonotype has a handful of counts. The chain has TRBV28 and TRBJ2-5, with 8 nucleotides matching TRBD2. Trimming removed 3 bases from V and 5 bases from J; junction bases left unmatched: 8. The CDR3 contains 15 residues. CDR1 and CDR2 (germline): MDHEN, SYDVKM. The CDR3 DNA is TGTGCCAGCAGTTTTTTGCGGGAGGAAGACGAGACCCAGTACTTC. Its protein product is CASSFLREEDETQYF.

In its sample, this clonotype was seen many times. The chain recombines TRBV11-2 with TRBJ2-7; D is uncertain. Germline CDR1 and CDR2: SGHAT and FQNNGV. The CDR3 is 14 residues long. Trimming pared 5 bases from V and 2 bases from J, leaving 13 bases between. The chain's CDR3 is CASSSLFRAYEQYF. CDR3 bases: TGTGCCAGCAGCAGTCTTTTTCGGGCCTACGAGCAGTACTTC. The full variable domain, in which reference TRBV11-2 and TRBJ2-7 provide the parts outside the CDR3, is EAGVAQSPRYKIIEKRQSVAFWCNPISGHATLYWYQQILGQGPKLLIQFQNNGVVDDSQLPKDRFSAERLKGVDSTLKIQPAKLEDSAVYLCASSSLFRAYEQYFGPGTRLTVT.

This clonotype has more than one count but fewer than ten. The chain combines TRBV19 with TRBJ2-5; D could derive from TRBD1 or TRBD2 (5 bases each). Germline lookup yields CDR1 LNHDA and CDR2 SQIVND (reference sequence). The CDR3 is 14 residues long. The V gene lost 7 bases and the J gene lost 5 bases, with 17 bases spanning the gap. CDR3 sequence (DNA): TGTGCCAGTAAACGGGACGGAGCGAGGGAGACCCAGTACTTC. It codes for CASKRDGARETQYF.

This clonotype was recorded at least ten times. The chain combines TRBV6-1 with TRBJ1-1; 7 bases line up with TRBD1. This CDR3 has 14 residues. Trimming removed 4 bases from V and 4 bases from J; junction bases left unmatched: 6. Per germline, CDR1 MNHNS and CDR2 SASEGT. The CDR3 sequence: CASSASPGGTEAFF. In nucleotides, the CDR3 is TGTGCCAGCAGTGCCTCTCCAGGGGGCACTGAAGCTTTCTTT.

About this clonotype: A much larger clone lies one base from this, so it may be a read error. CDR3 nucleotides: TGTGCCAGCAGAGATGAACAGGCCAACAATGAGCAGTTCTTC. Its protein product is CASRDEQANNEQFF. The rearrangement uses TRBV11-2 and TRBJ2-1; TRBD1 is a possible D gene (5 bases). The CDR3 runs to 14 residues. In germline, CDR1 is SGHAT, CDR2 FQNNGV. Trimming left V 6 bases short and J 5 bases short, with 14 bases between.

This clonotype was found many times. The V call is TRBV7-9, the J call TRBJ1-2; D is unclear. The V gene's germline CDR1 is SEHNR and CDR2 FQNEAQ (reference sequence). The germline V and J ends were trimmed by 2 bases and 4 bases, with 5 bases remaining between them. The CDR3 loop spans 12 amino acids. As DNA, the CDR3 is TGTGCCAGCAGCTTAAAGGGCTATGGCTACACCTTC. Its protein is CASSLKGYGYTF.

This clonotype was seen many times. The V and J genes are TRBV28 and TRBJ1-2, with D tentatively TRBD1 (6 bases). This CDR3 comprises 16 residues. Trimming pared 3 bases from V and 4 bases from J, leaving 18 bases between. The germline V gene encodes CDR1 MDHEN and CDR2 SYDVKM. CDR3 region: CASSFPGRRGGYGYTF. Here the CDR3 DNA reads TGTGCCAGCAGTTTTCCAGGGAGGCGAGGGGGCTATGGCTACACCTTC.

This clonotype was detected many times. The chain uses TRBV2 and TRBJ1-1, with D unresolved. Germline CDR1 reads SNHLY; CDR2 reads FYNNEI. The CDR3 runs 13 residues. V gave up 6 bases and J gave up 4 bases, with 12 bases separating them. The CDR3 loop reads CASSPRVVTEAFF. CDR3 nucleotides: TGTGCCAGCAGCCCCCGGGTTGTCACTGAAGCTTTCTTT.

The sample holds many counts of this clonotype. The chain uses TRBV28 and TRBJ1-1, with D unclear. Trimming took off 2 bases at V and 0 bases at J, with 10 bases between the two ends. Looked up from germline, CDR1 is MDHEN and CDR2 is SYDVKM. The CDR3 contains 15 residues. The CDR3 here is CASSLQAFMNTEAFF. CDR3 bases: TGTGCCAGCAGTTTACAGGCTTTTATGAACACTGAAGCTTTCTTT.